In this sample, the clone carrying this TCR beta chain turned up a few times. What it recognizes is unknown. This entry comes from a study of prognosis after radiotherapy for stage I lung cancer. Looking at the study overall: Approximately 13 patients' tumors were adenocarcinoma, and 6 or 7 patients' tumors were squamous cell carcinoma.

Germline V gene lookup returns CDR1 MNHEY and CDR2 SVGEGT. The V end lost 0 bases, the J end lost 4 bases, and 12 bases lay between the germline ends. The CDR3 spans 15 residues. With two-round multiplex PCR, TCR beta CDR3 sequences were amplified from genomic DNA. Primers targeting each individual TRBV and TRBJ gene were applied in first-round PCR. TCRdb processed the multiplex PCR reads anew with MiXCR; each CDR3 protein has one entry. The table shows 20,000 to 30,000 distinct CDR3 sequences, with approximately 40% occurring only once. Study-wide points: The number of unique TCR clones went down after stereotactic body radiation therapy, with a median of around 9,500 versus 6,500.

The TCR was taken from a donor at least 50 years old with non-small cell lung cancer. The chain employs TRBV6-2 or TRBV6-3 and TRBJ1-1, with a tentative D call TRBD1 (5 bases). The specimen was PBMCs, collected before or after stereotactic body radiation therapy (not recorded which). The CDR3: CASSYSQGFGTEAFF. The CDR3 nucleotides read TGTGCCAGCAGTTACTCGCAGGGCTTTGGCACTGAAGCTTTCTTT.